A selection of T cell receptor beta chains follows, all from one sample in a study of blood T cell repertoires in COVID-19. Profiled with immunoSEQ multiplex PCR; TCRdb holds only in-frame clones, not every one. The sample shows some 150,000 clones, approximately 87% of them seen only once. Sequencing was carried out using peripheral blood. The receptors come from a man aged 45-60 years with active COVID-19. CDR3s include the opening cysteine and the closing phenylalanine or tryptophan. The D gene is left open where the match is weak. Expanded clones are given a class, and other clones once, few, many or no size at all.

d_call	clone_size	v_call	j_call	cdr3_aa	cdr3_nt
-	once	TRBV5-1	TRBJ2-2	CASSWTGRAVATGELFF	TGCGCCAGCAGCTGGACAGGGAGGGCAGTGGCCACCGGGGAGCTGTTTTTT
-	-	TRBV5-5	TRBJ1-2	CASNRDGQTNYGYTF	TGTGCCAGCAACAGGGACGGACAGACTAACTATGGCTACACCTTC
-	-	TRBV2	TRBJ2-7	CASSGPSSPEQYF	TGTGCCAGCAGTGGCCCCTCTAGCCCCGAGCAGTACTTC
TRBD2	-	TRBV7-2	TRBJ2-7	CASSLARSSGPNFYEQYF	TGTGCCAGCAGCTTAGCTAGATCTAGCGGGCCAAACTTCTACGAGCAGTACTTC
-	once	TRBV19	TRBJ1-5	CASSKTSNQPQHF	TGTGCCAGTAGTAAAACAAGTAATCAGCCCCAGCATTTT
-	-	TRBV30	TRBJ2-5	CACKQGVETQYF	TGTGCCTGCAAACAGGGCGTGGAGACCCAGTACTTC
-	-	TRBV13	TRBJ2-1	CASSSIAKHEQFF	TGTGCCAGCAGCTCCATAGCGAAGCATGAGCAGTTCTTC
TRBD1	-	TRBV27	TRBJ1-1	CASSLSGTGNTEAFF	TGTGCCAGCAGTTTATCTGGGACAGGGAACACTGAAGCTTTCTTT
-	-	TRBV18	TRBJ2-7	CASSSTGGSTYEQYF	TGTGCCAGCTCATCGACAGGTGGGTCTACCTACGAGCAGTACTTC
TRBD1	-	TRBV5-6	TRBJ2-5	CASSLDRGILETQYF	TGTGCCAGCAGTTTGGACAGGGGGATATTGGAGACCCAGTACTTC
TRBD1	-	TRBV6-5	TRBJ2-7	CASRAKGANEQYF	TGTGCCAGCAGGGCTAAGGGGGCAAACGAGCAGTACTTC
-	-	TRBV5-1	TRBJ2-3	CASSLGQGDTQYF	TGCGCCAGCAGCTTGGGGCAGGGTGATACGCAGTATTTT
TRBD1	-	TRBV11-2	TRBJ2-7	CASSLDRGGYYEQYF	TGTGCCAGCAGCTTAGATAGAGGGGGCTACTACGAGCAGTACTTC
TRBD1	-	TRBV9	TRBJ2-3	CASSVSGQVATDTQYF	TGTGCCAGCAGCGTATCTGGACAGGTCGCCACAGATACGCAGTATTTT
TRBD1	-	TRBV10-3	TRBJ2-7	CAISEGTGSEQYF	TGTGCCATCAGTGAGGGGACAGGATCCGAGCAGTACTTC
-	-	TRBV5-1	TRBJ1-2	CASSLAEALGNYGYTF	TGCGCCAGCAGCTTGGCTGAGGCACTTGGGAACTATGGCTACACCTTC
TRBD2	-	TRBV7-8	TRBJ2-2	CASSLLAGWTGELFF	TGTGCCAGCAGCTTATTAGCGGGGTGGACCGGGGAGCTGTTTTTT
TRBD2	-	TRBV5-1	TRBJ2-5	CASSLGLAGGRETQYF	TGCGCCAGCAGCTTGGGACTAGCGGGGGGGCGCGAGACCCAGTACTTC
-	-	TRBV5-6	TRBJ2-7	CASSLVVTYEQYF	TGTGCCAGCAGCTTGGTTGTAACCTACGAGCAGTACTTC
-	-	TRBV10-2	TRBJ1-4	CASSEADPGWDEKLFF	TGCGCCAGCAGTGAGGCTGACCCGGGTTGGGATGAAAAACTGTTTTTT
TRBD1	-	TRBV18	TRBJ2-1	CASSRIRQGSEQFF	TGTGCCAGCTCCCGAATAAGACAGGGGTCTGAGCAGTTCTTC
TRBD1	-	TRBV7-2	TRBJ2-7	CASSIGQGSYEQYF	TGTGCCAGCAGCATCGGACAGGGTTCCTACGAGCAGTACTTC